What follows are 29 T cell receptor beta chains derived from one specimen sequenced in a study of blood T cell repertoires in COVID-19. Clones were sequenced by immunoSEQ multiplex PCR, and TCRdb holds only the in-frame ones, with some missing. The sample records 150,000 to 200,000 clones, approximately 85% being singletons. What was sequenced was peripheral blood. The origin of the receptors is a woman of 80 years or more with acute or convalescent COVID-19.

The rearrangement links TRBV11-2 to TRBJ2-2; TRBD2 agrees at 10 bases. This CDR3 contains 16 residues. Losses at the gene ends were 6 bases for V and 5 bases for J; bases not matched to a gene: 9. Germline values: CDR1 SGHAT, CDR2 FQNNGV. CDR3 bases: TGTGCCAGCAGTCCTAGCGGGAGCGGTCGGACCGGGGAGCTGTTTTTT. Translation: CASSPSGSGRTGELFF. The variable domain in full, completed from reference TRBV11-2 and TRBJ2-2, reads EAGVAQSPRYKIIEKRQSVAFWCNPISGHATLYWYQQILGQGPKLLIQFQNNGVVDDSQLPKDRFSAERLKGVDSTLKIQPAKLEDSAVYLCASSPSGSGRTGELFFGEGSRLTVL.

J is TRBJ2-7 and V is TRBV19; a weak D match, TRBD1 (5 bases). The CDR3 is made up of 14 amino acids. The V end was cut by 6 bases, the J end by 3 bases, with 15 bases between. The germline gives CDR1 LNHDA, CDR2 SQIVND (reference sequence). This chain's CDR3 is CASRGRGIGYEQYF. The DNA for the CDR3 is TGTGCCAGTAGGGGTAGGGGAATCGGCTACGAGCAGTACTTC.

The chain combines TRBV11-2 with TRBJ1-1; no clear D. Germline CDR1 is SGHAT and CDR2 is FQNNGV. The CDR3 is 14 amino acids. The V gene lost 0 bases and the J gene lost 11 bases, with 16 bases spanning the gap. The CDR3 sequence: CASSLDFAGTAAFF. The CDR3 DNA follows: TGTGCCAGCAGCTTAGATTTTGCGGGTACGGCGGCTTTCTTT.

The chain is built from TRBV5-6 and TRBJ2-1, with D tentatively TRBD1 (7 bases). From germline, CDR1 is SGHDT and CDR2 YYEEEE. The CDR3 length is 14 residues. V was trimmed by 0 bases and J by 9 bases, leaving 13 bases between them. In nucleotides, the CDR3 is TGTGCCAGCAGCTTGGGCAGGGGGGCAAGTGAGCAGTTCTTC. As protein: CASSLGRGASEQFF. The full variable domain, completed using reference TRBV5-6 and TRBJ2-1, is DAGVTQSPTHLIKTRGQQVTLRCSPKSGHDTVSWYQQALGQGPQFIFQYYEEEERQRGNFPDRFSGHQFPNYSSELNVNALLLGDSALYLCASSLGRGASEQFFGPGTRLTVL.

The rearrangement uses TRBV5-6 and TRBJ1-2; no firm D call. This CDR3 is 12 amino acids long. The V gene lost 2 bases and the J gene lost 9 bases, with 11 bases spanning the gap. Germline V lookup: CDR1 SGHDT, CDR2 YYEEEE. The CDR3 protein is CASSLGGRSYTF. As DNA, the CDR3 is TGTGCCAGCAGCTTAGGAGGGAGGAGCTACACCTTC.

The chain carries TRBV14 and TRBJ1-4; possible D gene TRBD1, 5 bases. Trimming removed 3 bases at V and 2 bases at J, with 13 bases between. The germline V gene encodes CDR1 SGHDN and CDR2 FVKESK. This CDR3 has 16 residues. CDR3 coding DNA: TGTGCCAGCAGCCAGAGAATGGCAGGGACTAATGAAAAACTGTTTTTT. Translating it yields CASSQRMAGTNEKLFF.

V is TRBV11-3 and J is TRBJ2-1; TRBD1 might be the D (5 bases). Germline-derived CDR1 and CDR2 are SGHNT and YENEEA. V was pared by 6 bases and J by 0 bases, with 12 bases between. There are 15 residues in the CDR3. The CDR3 region has the DNA TGTGCCAGCAGTAAGGGGCCAAGCTCCTACAATGAGCAGTTCTTC. Translated: CASSKGPSSYNEQFF.

This chain connects TRBV6-5 to TRBJ1-3; D gene uncertain. V lost 0 bases and J lost 0, with 6 bases in between. Germline CDR1 reads MNHEY; CDR2 reads SVGAGI. This CDR3 contains 15 residues. The CDR3 here is CASSYSPSSGNTIYF. As DNA, the CDR3 is TGTGCCAGCAGTTACTCGCCGAGCTCTGGAAACACCATATATTTT.

The J gene is TRBJ2-7, the V gene TRBV12-3 or TRBV12-4, with D uncertain. Trimming removed 6 bases at V and 6 bases at J, with 15 bases between. The CDR3 sequence is 13 residues long. Written as DNA, the CDR3 is TGTGCCAGCAGCCCCGACACCATCCCCGAGCAGTACTTC. Its translation is CASSPDTIPEQYF.

V and J are TRBV18 and TRBJ1-1; weak D call: TRBD1 (6 bases). V was cut by 4 bases and J by 5 bases, with 20 bases left in between. This CDR3 has 16 amino acids. Germline V gene sequence: CDR1 KGHSH, CDR2 LQKENI. The CDR3 loop reads CASSRGTDLRGTEAFF. CDR3 DNA sequence: TGTGCCAGCTCACGGGGGACGGATCTGAGGGGGACTGAAGCTTTCTTT.

The chain links TRBV3-1 (or the pseudogene TRBV3-2) to TRBJ2-7; 7 bases are shared with TRBD2. Germline V CDR1 and CDR2: LGHDT, YNNKEL (reference sequence). The CDR3 totals 14 residues. The V gene end was trimmed by 2 bases and the J gene end by 2 bases; junction bases not matched to a gene: 3. The CDR3 loop reads CASSQTSAAYEQYF. DNA for the CDR3: TGTGCCAGCAGCCAAACTAGCGCGGCCTACGAGCAGTACTTC.

This clone was counted only a few times. This chain links TRBV6-1 with TRBJ2-2, with 12 bases identical to TRBD1. Germline CDR1 MNHNS, CDR2 SASEGT. The length of the CDR3 is 17 residues. J lost 5 bases, V lost 4 bases, and 8 bases had no gene match. CDR3 nucleotide sequence: TGTGCCAGCAGTGCCAAGGGGACAGGGGGCGGAACCGGGGAGCTGTTTTTT. It yields the protein CASSAKGTGGGTGELFF.

The rearrangement joins TRBV9 to TRBJ1-4, with a possible D match to TRBD1 (6 bases). Germline CDR1 is SGDLS and CDR2 is YYNGEE. Trimming pared 4 bases from V and 5 bases from J, leaving 18 bases between. The CDR3 loop spans 16 amino acids. The chain's CDR3 is CASSNSGTLTNEKLFF. For the CDR3, the DNA is TGTGCCAGCAGCAATTCCGGGACACTTACCAATGAAAAACTGTTTTTT.

The chain combines TRBV10-3 with TRBJ1-2, with 7 bases lining up with TRBD1. This CDR3 spans 13 amino acids. With 2 bases clipped from V and 7 bases from J, the junction kept 4 bases outside the gene matches. Germline CDR1 ENHRY, CDR2 SYGVKD. The chain's CDR3 is CAISEDRDRGYTF. In DNA, the CDR3 is TGTGCCATCAGTGAGGACAGGGATCGTGGCTACACCTTC.

The chain recombines TRBV29-1 with TRBJ2-5; tentatively, D is TRBD1 (6 bases). The CDR3 has 13 amino acids. Trimming left V 7 bases short and J 4 bases short, with 16 bases between. Germline V gene sequence: CDR1 SQVTM, CDR2 ANQGSEA. The CDR3: CSAGTSPGETQYF. CDR3 nucleotide sequence: TGCAGCGCCGGGACATCCCCGGGAGAGACCCAGTACTTC.

The rearrangement uses TRBV6-5 and TRBJ1-2; 8 nucleotides agree with TRBD1. After removal of 8 bases from V and 3 bases from J, the junction contained 11 bases not matched to a gene. In germline, CDR1 is MNHEY, CDR2 SVGAGI. There are 15 residues in the CDR3. The CDR3 loop reads CASEGQAHDYYGYTF. CDR3 DNA: TGTGCCAGCGAGGGACAGGCCCACGACTACTATGGCTACACCTTC.

The gene calls are TRBV7-9 and TRBJ1-5; D is ambiguous. The germline V gene has CDR1 SEHNR and CDR2 FQNEAQ (reference sequence). The CDR3 is made up of 13 amino acids. Deletions cut 3 bases from V and 5 bases from J, with 8 bases between. The chain's CDR3 is CASSFVGDQPQHF. CDR3 bases: TGTGCCAGCAGCTTCGTAGGAGATCAGCCCCAGCATTTT.

CDR3 DNA sequence: TGTGCCAGTACAGGGGTAAGATCCTATGGCTACACCTTC. Translating it yields CASTGVRSYGYTF. The chain joins TRBV19 to TRBJ1-2, with a tentative D call TRBD1 (6 bases). The germline gives CDR1 LNHDA, CDR2 SQIVND (reference sequence). The CDR3 extends over 13 amino acids. Trimming removed 7 bases at V and 4 bases at J, with 13 bases between.

The rearrangement uses TRBV6-5 and TRBJ1-2; D is uncertain. V lost 0 bases to trimming and J lost 1 base, with 9 bases between them. The germline V gene encodes CDR1 MNHEY and CDR2 SVGAGI. The CDR3 has 15 amino acids. CDR3 protein: CASSYSPTGNYGYTF. DNA of the CDR3: TGTGCCAGCAGTTACTCCCCGACTGGTAACTATGGCTACACCTTC.

This chain links TRBV3-1 (or the pseudogene TRBV3-2) with TRBJ1-3, with D maybe TRBD1 (5 bases). CDR3 size: 13 residues. Trimming pared 1 base from V and 4 bases from J, leaving 5 bases between. CDR1 LGHDT and CDR2 YNNKEL come from the germline V gene (reference sequence). CDR3 amino acids: CASSQAGGNTIYF. In DNA form, the CDR3 reads TGTGCCAGCAGCCAAGCAGGGGGAAACACCATATATTTT.

The chain combines TRBV6-5 with TRBJ1-1, with unresolved D. Germline CDR1 is MNHEY and CDR2 is SVGAGI. The CDR3 runs 14 residues. V lost 8 bases and J 5 bases, leaving 18 bases between the germline ends. Written as DNA, the CDR3 is TGTGCCAGCCCTCCCCCGTGGAGCATAACTGAAGCTTTCTTT. Protein: CASPPPWSITEAFF.

The gene calls are TRBV11-2 and TRBJ2-7; 13 bases align to TRBD2. The V gene end was trimmed by 1 base and the J gene end by 3 bases; junction bases not matched to a gene: 3. This CDR3 comprises 16 residues. CDR1 and CDR2 (germline): SGHAT, FQNNGV. This CDR3 is CASSLVGTSGVYEQYF. The CDR3, as DNA: TGTGCCAGCAGCTTAGTGGGGACTAGCGGGGTCTACGAGCAGTACTTC.

This rearrangement joins TRBV7-2 to TRBJ1-1, with D possibly matching TRBD1 (6 bases). Germline V gene sequence: CDR1 SGHTA, CDR2 FQGNSA. The CDR3 loop spans 14 amino acids. Between the trimmed V and J ends, which lost 0 bases and 6 bases, there was a span of 11 bases. The CDR3 region has the DNA TGTGCCAGCAGCTTAGCGAGCGGGGGCTCTGAAGCTTTCTTT. Encoded protein: CASSLASGGSEAFF.

The chain recombines TRBV19 with TRBJ1-5; D possibly corresponds to TRBD1 (5 bases). Per germline, CDR1 LNHDA and CDR2 SQIVND (reference sequence). V was shortened by 6 bases and J by 0 bases, with 9 bases between the two germline ends. The CDR3 runs to 14 residues. CDR3 coding DNA: TGTGCCAGTAGGGGGGGAATTAGCAATCAGCCCCAGCATTTT. It yields the protein CASRGGISNQPQHF.

V gene TRBV7-3 combines with J gene TRBJ2-2; 7 bases fit TRBD2. After removal of 4 bases from V and 4 bases from J, the junction contained 9 bases not matched to a gene. Germline V gene data show CDR1 as SGHTA and CDR2 as FQGTGA. The CDR3 is 16 amino acids. CDR3 sequence: CASSSPPGGSTGELFF. Here the CDR3 DNA reads TGTGCCAGCAGCTCCCCTCCGGGAGGAAGCACCGGGGAGCTGTTTTTT. Together with reference TRBV7-3 and TRBJ2-2, the CDR3 gives the full variable domain: GAGVSQTPSNKVTEKGKYVELRCDPISGHTALYWYRQSLGQGPEFLIYFQGTGAADDSGLPNDRFFAVRPEGSVSTLKIQRTERGDSAVYLCASSSPPGGSTGELFFGEGSRLTVL.

The chain recombines TRBV6-5 with TRBJ1-5; a possible D gene is TRBD1 (6 bases). CDR1 and CDR2 (germline): MNHEY, SVGAGI. V shed 6 bases and J shed 7 bases, with 10 bases lying between them. The CDR3 has 12 residues. The DNA of the CDR3 is TGTGCCAGCAGGGGGACATTGCAGCCCCAGCATTTT. Its protein is CASRGTLQPQHF.

The CDR3 protein is CASIRGPGEGYTF. CDR3 sequence (DNA): TGTGCCAGCATTCGAGGACCGGGGGAAGGCTACACCTTC. The chain couples TRBV2 to TRBJ1-2; D may be TRBD1 (5 bases). The V gene lost 7 bases and the J gene lost 8 bases, with 17 bases spanning the gap. Germline CDR1 SNHLY, CDR2 FYNNEI. The CDR3 totals 13 residues.

Notes on this clone: At the DNA level, this CDR3 is encoded by other sequences in the same sample as well. The chain uses TRBV5-1 and TRBJ2-3; 14 bases match TRBD2. The CDR3 runs 17 residues. V trimming: 1 base; J trimming: 4 bases; junction bases outside the gene matches: 5. CDR1 SGHRS and CDR2 YFSETQ come from the germline V gene. The CDR3 region is CASSLRGLAGGADTQYF. CDR3 coding DNA: TGCGCCAGCAGCTTGAGAGGACTAGCGGGGGGCGCAGATACGCAGTATTTT.

The chain couples TRBV4-2 to TRBJ2-3, with 14 positions matching TRBD2. Trimming took 7 bases from V and 1 from J; bases not matched to a gene: 19. This CDR3 has 21 residues. Germline CDR1 is LGHNA and CDR2 is YNFKEQ. This CDR3 is CASTRGLAGAAEHSGTDTQYF. CDR3 coding DNA: TGTGCCAGCACCCGGGGACTAGCGGGAGCCGCTGAACACTCCGGCACAGATACGCAGTATTTT.